The text below deals with one T cell receptor beta chain. These data originate in a study of blood T cell repertoires in COVID-19. The wider study: T cells, B-cell-depleted T cells, or PBMCs supplied cDNA or gDNA.

Original handling: Amplification with reference gene primers provided the estimates of nucleated cell counts. The table came from immunoSEQ multiplex PCR; TCRdb's copy has only in-frame clones and leaves some out. That table is the source of V, J and clone size, and D and trimming were worked out from the DNA. The sample yields about 140,000 clones, more than 70% seen once. The CDR3 is made up of 18 amino acids. Germline CDR1 is SGHVS and CDR2 is FNYEAQ. Trimming removed 1 base at V and 3 bases at J, with 19 bases between. Sequenced sample: peripheral blood. The chain couples TRBV7-6 to TRBJ1-3, with D hard to call. This TCR derives from a woman aged 50 to 60 with acute or convalescent COVID-19. CDR3 loop: CASSLGAPNPVFGNTIYF. For the CDR3, the DNA is TGTGCCAGCAGCTTAGGGGCCCCTAATCCGGTATTTGGAAACACCATATATTTT.